This TCR beta chain was captured by sequencing in a study of T-cell reconstitution after alpha-beta-depleted transplantation in children. Germline CDR1 ENHRY, CDR2 SYGVKD. J was trimmed by 7 bases and V by 3 bases; bases with no gene match: 7. CDR3 length: 14 residues. TCRbeta library construction was performed incorporating unique molecular identifiers. TCRdb re-called the PCR reads with MiXCR, one entry per CDR3 protein. The sample lists hundreds of thousands of distinct CDR3 sequences; about 30% were seen once. V and J are TRBV10-3 and TRBJ1-2; TRBD1 aligns across 8 bases. The source was PBMCs from the stem cell graft donor, collected from the stem cell graft. The clonotype comes from a human donor who donated a stem cell graft to a child with aplastic anemia. CDR3 in amino acids: CAISEQGVGGGYTF. The CDR3 region has the DNA TGTGCCATCAGTGAACAGGGGGTCGGTGGTGGCTACACCTTC.